The text below deals with one TCR beta chain. Its antigen is not yet known. It has no much larger one-base neighbor in the sample; base qualities were not kept. This sample is part of a study of T cell responses to AZD1222 COVID-19 vaccine (dated by TCRdb to about 2021). Regarding the research as a whole: A total of over 230 trial participants underwent TCR sequencing, of whom roughly 210 had received two doses of AZD1222 and around 25 had received two doses of the MenACWY control vaccine. Trial participants were enrolled into age subgroups of 18-55, 56-69 and 70-plus years, which contained about 150, 28 and 57 TCR-sequenced participants, respectively. Paper-wide results and their limitations: Conclusions about previously exposed vaccinees were limited because only 6 or 7 AZD1222 recipients were SARS-CoV-2 seropositive at baseline. The vaccine-associated CD4 TCRs covered the entire spike protein, and the dominant responses fell in regions 160-218 and 743-854. Most participants were white British and females outnumbered males, and the authors suggested that clonal diversity may have been underestimated. Reportedly, close to half of the unique spike-specific TCRs recognized epitopes lying outside the regions that are mutated in the B.1.351 and B.1.1.7 variants. Because no samples from the day 14 peak response were available, repertoires could be characterized only after the peak T cell response. In the small 56-69-year group, the increase in depth fell short of significance, most likely because of low power. A significant rise in spike-specific TCR breadth and depth was observed after two AZD1222 doses relative to day 0 and relative to MenACWY recipients.

Interpreted using the paper, the time point label stands for: baseline before first vaccination. The sample's treatment or condition, from its label and the paper: meningococcal conjugate vaccine given as trial control. Vaccinee samples came from UK trials COV001 and COV002, including a single-blind randomized controlled phase 2/3 trial of AZD1222 (ChAdOx1 nCoV-19) in healthy adults. Trial participant PBMC samples were collected at day 0 and day 28 after the second dose for TCRbeta chain sequencing. The CDR3 regions of human TCRbeta chains were analyzed by immunosequencing. The paper's data handling went like this. Repertoire TCRs were checked for matches against a reference library of SARS-CoV-2-specific TCRs that had been generated using the MIRA antigen-specificity platform. Breadth meant the fraction of unique TCRs that were SARS-CoV-2-associated, whereas depth meant the fraction of total T cells that were SARS-CoV-2-associated. Using the MIRA data, each spike-specific TCR was assigned both to the spike region to which the TCR was reactive and to a CD4 or CD8 class. Log10-transformed breadth and depth values were compared by one-way ANOVA with Sidak's multiple comparisons tests. As stored in TCRdb, this immuneACCESS dataset retains in-frame rearrangements with V and J assigned. A fraction of the clones does not appear; measured against another copy, unresolved V genes explain less than half of the discrepancy, and the remainder lacks a known reason. V, J and clone size were drawn from that table, and D and trimming were deduced from the DNA. This sample gives some 110,000 clones in total; roughly 88% of them show up just once. Approximately 4% of the sample rests with the top ten.

Based on the germline V gene, the CDR1 and CDR2 sequences are SGHTA and FQGNSA. There are 19 amino acids in the CDR3, from cysteine to phenylalanine inclusive. Only the CDR3 part of the read is kept: 57 bases, read in frame from the first base. The V and J ends are trimmed by 5 bases and 0 bases, leaving 25 bases between them. This receptor chain uses TRBV7-2 and TRBJ1-2; the D gene remains uncertain. Here the sequenced sample was peripheral blood, taken on day 0 of MenACWY control vaccination. The clonotype was recovered from an adult in good health. The base sequence is TGTGCCAGCAGCCAGGCGTTTGTCGGTCGACCAACTTCTAACTATGGCTACACCTTC. Translated, this is CASSQAFVGRPTSNYGYTF.